A single sample gave rise to the 3 T cell receptor beta chains below, sequenced in a study of shared clonotypes between healthy human individuals. Sequencing used immunoSEQ multiplex PCR; TCRdb keeps in-frame clones, though not all of them. The table includes some 680,000 clones, about 80% detected once. The source material was memory CD4+ T cells sorted from blood. Subset: CD45RA-negative fraction. The source of these receptors is a woman in her 30s in good health.

In the case of this clone: The sample carries other DNA sequences with the same CDR3. This chain links TRBV28 with TRBJ1-5; D unclear. This CDR3 comprises 14 residues. Germline CDR1 is MDHEN and CDR2 is SYDVKM. The V gene lost 2 bases and the J gene lost 0 bases, with 5 bases spanning the gap. In DNA, the CDR3 is TGTGCCAGCAGTTTACATTATAGCAATCAGCCCCAGCATTTT. It encodes CASSLHYSNQPQHF.

The chain is built from TRBV28 and TRBJ1-1, with D unresolved. Trimming stripped 6 bases from V and 1 base from J, with 12 bases between. The CDR3 is 14 amino acids. Germline lookup yields CDR1 MDHEN and CDR2 SYDVKM. CDR3 sequence: CASSPRYRNTEAFF. In nucleotides, the CDR3 is TGTGCCAGCAGCCCCCGTTATAGGAACACTGAAGCTTTCTTT.

This CDR3 is CSVVWGSSEKLFF. In DNA, the CDR3 is TGCAGCGTTGTGTGGGGTTCGAGTGAAAAACTGTTTTTT. V usage is TRBV29-1 and J usage is TRBJ1-4; D unclear. V was cut by 4 bases and J by 7 bases, with 13 bases left in between. Per the germline V gene, CDR1 is SQVTM and CDR2 is ANQGSEA. The CDR3 totals 13 residues.